This entry features one TCR beta chain sequence. Its antigen remains unidentified. The sample belongs to a study of cytomegalovirus exposure and HLA in healthy donors. Study-level points and caveats: For presence/absence analyses, sequencing depth was assumed to be roughly uniform across donors. Reports indicated that the classifier achieved high specificity and sensitivity in diagnosing cytomegalovirus status. There was a cluster of highly shared sequence variants that was likely a sequencing artifact.

PCR involved 60 Vbeta and 13 Jbeta primers. Generated by immunoSEQ multiplex PCR, the TCRdb table keeps only in-frame clones and is missing some. Of about 140,000 clones listed, roughly 76% were seen once; the top ten hold 1.2%. The receptor was isolated from a female donor in good health and CMV-seronegative. Sequenced material: PBMCs.

The CDR3 sequence is CASTRSQGPQETQYF. Written as DNA, the CDR3 is TGTGCCAGTACGAGATCACAGGGCCCCCAAGAGACCCAGTACTTC. The chain joins TRBV19 to TRBJ2-5; a weak D match, TRBD1 (6 bases). Trimming removed 7 bases at V and 1 base at J, with 16 bases between. Per the germline V gene, CDR1 is LNHDA and CDR2 is SQIVND (reference sequence). The CDR3 covers 15 residues.